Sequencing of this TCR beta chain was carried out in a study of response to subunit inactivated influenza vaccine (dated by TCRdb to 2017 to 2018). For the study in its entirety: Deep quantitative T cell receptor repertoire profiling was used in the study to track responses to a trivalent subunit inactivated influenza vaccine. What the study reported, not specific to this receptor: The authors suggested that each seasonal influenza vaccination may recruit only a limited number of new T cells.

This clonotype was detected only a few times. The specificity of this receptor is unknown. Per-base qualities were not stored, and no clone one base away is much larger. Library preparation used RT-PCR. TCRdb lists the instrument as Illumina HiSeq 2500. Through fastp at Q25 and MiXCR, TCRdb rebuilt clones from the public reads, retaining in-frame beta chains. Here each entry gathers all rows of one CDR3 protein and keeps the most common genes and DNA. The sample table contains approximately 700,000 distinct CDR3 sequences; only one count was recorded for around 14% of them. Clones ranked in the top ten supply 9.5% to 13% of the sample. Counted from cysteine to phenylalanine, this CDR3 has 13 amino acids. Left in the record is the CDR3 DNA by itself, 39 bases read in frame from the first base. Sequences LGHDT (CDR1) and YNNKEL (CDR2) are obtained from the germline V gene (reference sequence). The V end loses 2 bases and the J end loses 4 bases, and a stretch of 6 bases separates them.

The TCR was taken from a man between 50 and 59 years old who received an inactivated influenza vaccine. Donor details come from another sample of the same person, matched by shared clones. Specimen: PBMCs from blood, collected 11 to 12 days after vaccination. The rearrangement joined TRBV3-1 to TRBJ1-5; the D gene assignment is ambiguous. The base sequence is TGTGCCAGCAGCCAACTCGCGAATCAGCCCCAGCATTTT. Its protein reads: CASSQLANQPQHF.